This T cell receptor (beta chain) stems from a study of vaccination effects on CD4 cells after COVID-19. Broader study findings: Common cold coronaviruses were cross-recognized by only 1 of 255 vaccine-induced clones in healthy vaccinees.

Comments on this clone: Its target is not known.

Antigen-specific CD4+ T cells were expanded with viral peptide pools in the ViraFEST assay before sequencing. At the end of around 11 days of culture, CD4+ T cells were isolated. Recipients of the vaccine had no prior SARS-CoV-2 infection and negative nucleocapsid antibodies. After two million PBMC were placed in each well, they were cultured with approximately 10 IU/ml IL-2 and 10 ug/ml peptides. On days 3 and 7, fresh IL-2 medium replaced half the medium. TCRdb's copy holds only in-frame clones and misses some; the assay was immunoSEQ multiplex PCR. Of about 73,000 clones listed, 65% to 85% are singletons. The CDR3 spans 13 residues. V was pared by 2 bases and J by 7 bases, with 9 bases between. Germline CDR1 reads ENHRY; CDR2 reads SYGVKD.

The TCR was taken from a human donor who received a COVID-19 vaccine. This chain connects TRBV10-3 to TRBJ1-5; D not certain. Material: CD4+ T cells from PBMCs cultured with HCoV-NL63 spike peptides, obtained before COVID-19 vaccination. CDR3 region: CAISENEDQPQHF. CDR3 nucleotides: TGTGCCATCAGTGAGAATGAAGACCAGCCCCAGCATTTT.